Detailed here is one T cell receptor beta chain. Antigen: not known. The CDR3 is 15 residues long. The germline gives CDR1 SEHNR, CDR2 FQNEAQ (reference sequence). V gave up 5 bases and J gave up 5 bases, with 16 bases separating them. These data are taken from a study of T-cell memory formation after mild COVID-19. Each CDR3 protein gets one entry after TCRdb re-called the 5' RACE reads with MiXCR. The table records approximately 500,000 distinct CDR3 sequences, around 25% of them present only once. Points from the study as a whole: Contracting CD4+ clones lay largely in CM and EM, with CD8+ ones residing in EMRA.

This chain connects TRBV7-9 to TRBJ2-1; D is possibly TRBD1 (5 bases). Sequenced input: PBMCs or a T cell subset sorted from them (not recorded which). The sequence derives from an adult woman who had mild COVID-19 (a few samples of this study predate the infection). Cell type and time point are not known. CDR3: CASSPRNRQNNEQFF. DNA of the CDR3: TGTGCCAGCAGCCCCCGGAACAGACAGAACAATGAGCAGTTCTTC.